What follows is one T cell receptor beta chain and its context. What it binds is unknown. This sample is part of a study of CD8+ T cells in alopecia areata. Treatment noted: oral pan-JAK inhibitor, 5-10 mg twice daily. Trimming shortened V by 3 bases and J by 1 base, and 7 bases separated the two germline ends. The CDR3 covers 14 residues. CDR1 is SNHLY and CDR2 is FYNNEI in the germline V gene. Extracted RNA was reverse transcribed, and the resulting cDNA served as sequencing template. Produced via immunoSEQ multiplex PCR; TCRdb's table is partial and in-frame only. The top ten hold roughly 5% of the sample, which has 200,000 or so clones, 58% seen once. Findings and caveats of the study: The study found that many expanded lesional clones persisted in scalp and blood during tofacitinib.

This receptor was taken from a human donor with alopecia areata. This rearrangement joins TRBV2 to TRBJ1-5; D unresolved. The starting material was CD4+ T cells sorted from blood, obtained at week 24, from a patient treated with tofacitinib. The CDR3 bases are TGTGCCAGCAGTGAGAGGGAGAGCAATCAGCCCCAGCATTTT. Encoded protein: CASSERESNQPQHF.